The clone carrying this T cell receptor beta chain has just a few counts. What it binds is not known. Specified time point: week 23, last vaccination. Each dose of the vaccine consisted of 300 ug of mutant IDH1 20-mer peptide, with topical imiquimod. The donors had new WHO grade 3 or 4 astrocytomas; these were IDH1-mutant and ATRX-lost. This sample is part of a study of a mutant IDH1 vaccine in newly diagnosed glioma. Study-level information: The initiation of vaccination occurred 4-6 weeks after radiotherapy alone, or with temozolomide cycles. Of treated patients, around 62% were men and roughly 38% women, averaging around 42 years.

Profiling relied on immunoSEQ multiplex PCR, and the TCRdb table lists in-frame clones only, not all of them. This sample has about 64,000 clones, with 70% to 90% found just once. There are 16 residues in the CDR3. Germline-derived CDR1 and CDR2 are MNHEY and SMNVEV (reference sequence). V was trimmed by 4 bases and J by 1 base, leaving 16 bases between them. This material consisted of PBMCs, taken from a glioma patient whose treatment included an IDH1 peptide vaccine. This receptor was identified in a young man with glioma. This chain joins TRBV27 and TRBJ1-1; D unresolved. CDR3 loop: CASSSARWQQNTEAFF. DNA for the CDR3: TGTGCCAGCAGTTCAGCCCGGTGGCAGCAGAACACTGAAGCTTTCTTT.